Reported below is one T cell receptor beta chain. Assay: immunoSEQ multiplex PCR; the TCRdb copy retains only in-frame clones and omits some. Among some 52,000 clones, approximately 92% were seen once, and the ten largest hold under 0.95%. This sample is drawn from a study of T cell changes during pregnancy in multiple sclerosis. Here the sequenced sample was CD4+ T cells from peripheral blood mononuclear cells, taken in the third trimester of pregnancy. This sequence was found in a female donor with multiple sclerosis, enrolled in a pregnancy study.

CDR3 amino acids: CASCRGPGDWNGYTF. CDR3 sequence (DNA): TGTGCCAGCTGTAGGGGGCCAGGGGATTGGAACGGCTACACCTTC. This chain links TRBV2 with TRBJ1-2, with 7 bases identical to TRBD1. The CDR3 totals 15 residues. Germline CDR1 is SNHLY and CDR2 is FYNNEI. J gave up 8 bases and V 8 bases, and 17 bases lay outside the gene matches.